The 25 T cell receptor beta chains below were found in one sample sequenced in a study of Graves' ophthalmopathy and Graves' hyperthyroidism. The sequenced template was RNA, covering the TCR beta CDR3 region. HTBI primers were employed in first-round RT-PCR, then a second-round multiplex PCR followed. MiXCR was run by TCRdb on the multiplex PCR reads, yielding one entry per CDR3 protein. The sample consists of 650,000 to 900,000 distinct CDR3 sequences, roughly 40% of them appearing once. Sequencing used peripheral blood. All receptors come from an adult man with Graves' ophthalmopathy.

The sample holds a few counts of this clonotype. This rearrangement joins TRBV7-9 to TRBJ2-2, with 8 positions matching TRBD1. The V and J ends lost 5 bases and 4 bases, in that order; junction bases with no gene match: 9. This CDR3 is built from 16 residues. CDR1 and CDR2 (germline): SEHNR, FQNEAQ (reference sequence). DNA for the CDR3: TGTGCCAGCAGCCAAGTGGGACAGGCCATCACCGGGGAGCTGTTTTTT. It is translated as CASSQVGQAITGELFF.

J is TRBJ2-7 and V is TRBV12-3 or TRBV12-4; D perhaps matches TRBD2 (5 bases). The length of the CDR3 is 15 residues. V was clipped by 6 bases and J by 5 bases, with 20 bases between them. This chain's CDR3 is CASSQAVRGSDEQYF. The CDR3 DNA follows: TGTGCCAGCAGCCAAGCGGTCCGCGGATCTGACGAGCAGTACTTC.

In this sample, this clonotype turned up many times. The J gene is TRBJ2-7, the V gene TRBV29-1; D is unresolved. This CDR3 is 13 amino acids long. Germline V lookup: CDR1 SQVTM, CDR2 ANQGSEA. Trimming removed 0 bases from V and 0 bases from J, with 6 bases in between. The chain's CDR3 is CSVEDPSSYEQYF. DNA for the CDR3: TGCAGCGTTGAAGATCCCAGCTCCTACGAGCAGTACTTC.

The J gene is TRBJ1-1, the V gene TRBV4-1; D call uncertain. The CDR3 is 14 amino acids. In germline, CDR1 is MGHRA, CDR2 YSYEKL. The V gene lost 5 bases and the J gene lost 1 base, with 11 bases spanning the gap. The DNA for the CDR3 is TGCGCCAGCAGCACCCCCAAGGGGAACACTGAAGCTTTCTTT. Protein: CASSTPKGNTEAFF.

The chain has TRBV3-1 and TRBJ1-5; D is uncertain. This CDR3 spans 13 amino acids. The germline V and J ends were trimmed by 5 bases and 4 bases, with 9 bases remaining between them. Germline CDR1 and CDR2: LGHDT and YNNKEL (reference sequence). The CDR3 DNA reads TGTGCCAGCAGCTCGTCGGTAAATCAGCCCCAGCATTTT. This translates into CASSSSVNQPQHF.

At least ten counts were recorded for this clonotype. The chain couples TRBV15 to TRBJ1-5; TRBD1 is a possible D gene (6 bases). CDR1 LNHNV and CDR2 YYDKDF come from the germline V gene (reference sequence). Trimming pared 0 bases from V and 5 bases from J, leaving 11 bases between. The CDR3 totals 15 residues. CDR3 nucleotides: TGTGCCACCAGCAGAGATCGGGGGCTCGATCAGCCCCAGCATTTT. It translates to CATSRDRGLDQPQHF. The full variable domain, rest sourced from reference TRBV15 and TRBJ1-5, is DAMVIQNPRYQVTQFGKPVTLSCSQTLNHNVMYWYQQKSSQAPKLLFHYYDKDFNNEADTPDNFQSRRPNTSFCFLDIRSPGLGDTAMYLCATSRDRGLDQPQHFGDGTRLSIL.

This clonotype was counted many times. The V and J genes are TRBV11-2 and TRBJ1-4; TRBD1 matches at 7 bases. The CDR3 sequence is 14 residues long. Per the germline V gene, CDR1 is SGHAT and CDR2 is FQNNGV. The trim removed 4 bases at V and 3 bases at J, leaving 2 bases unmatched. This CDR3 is CASSSGQSNEKLFF. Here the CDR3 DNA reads TGTGCCAGCAGCTCGGGACAGTCTAATGAAAAACTGTTTTTT.

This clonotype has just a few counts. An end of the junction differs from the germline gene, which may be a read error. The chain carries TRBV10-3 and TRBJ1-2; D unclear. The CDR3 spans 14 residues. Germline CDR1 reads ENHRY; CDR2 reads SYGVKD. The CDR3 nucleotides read TGTGCCAGCAGTGAAGGCCTGAGAAACTATGGCTACACCTTC. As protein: CASSEGLRNYGYTF.

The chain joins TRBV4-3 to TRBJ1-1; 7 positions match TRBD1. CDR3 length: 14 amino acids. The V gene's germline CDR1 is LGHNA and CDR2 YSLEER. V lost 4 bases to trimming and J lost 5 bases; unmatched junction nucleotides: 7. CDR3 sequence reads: CASSRNRGTTEAFF. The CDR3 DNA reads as TGCGCCAGCAGCCGCAACAGGGGTACTACTGAAGCTTTCTTT.

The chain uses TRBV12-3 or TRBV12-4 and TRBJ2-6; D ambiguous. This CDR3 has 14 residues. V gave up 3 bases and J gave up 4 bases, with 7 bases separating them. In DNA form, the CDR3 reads TGTGCCAGCAGTTTTATTTCCGGGGCCAACGTCCTGACTTTC. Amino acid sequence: CASSFISGANVLTF.

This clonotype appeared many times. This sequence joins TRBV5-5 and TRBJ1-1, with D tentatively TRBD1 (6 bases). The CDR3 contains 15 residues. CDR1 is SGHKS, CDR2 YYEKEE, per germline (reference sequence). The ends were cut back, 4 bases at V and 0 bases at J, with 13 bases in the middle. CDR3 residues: CASSPPDSLNTEAFF. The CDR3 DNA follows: TGTGCCAGCAGCCCGCCGGACAGCTTGAACACTGAAGCTTTCTTT.

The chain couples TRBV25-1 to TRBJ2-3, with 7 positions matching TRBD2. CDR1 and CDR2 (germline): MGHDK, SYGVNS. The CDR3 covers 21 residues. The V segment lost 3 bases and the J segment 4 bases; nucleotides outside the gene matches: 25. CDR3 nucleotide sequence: TGTGCCAGCAGTGACCCTAACGGGTTAGGGGCGAGTGGGAGGGCCCCAGATACGCAGTATTTT. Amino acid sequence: CASSDPNGLGASGRAPDTQYF. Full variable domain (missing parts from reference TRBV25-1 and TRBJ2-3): EADIYQTPRYLVIGTGKKITLECSQTMGHDKMYWYQQDPGMELHLIHYSYGVNSTEKGDLSSESTVSRIRTEHFPLTLESARPSHTSQYLCASSDPNGLGASGRAPDTQYFGPGTRLTVL.

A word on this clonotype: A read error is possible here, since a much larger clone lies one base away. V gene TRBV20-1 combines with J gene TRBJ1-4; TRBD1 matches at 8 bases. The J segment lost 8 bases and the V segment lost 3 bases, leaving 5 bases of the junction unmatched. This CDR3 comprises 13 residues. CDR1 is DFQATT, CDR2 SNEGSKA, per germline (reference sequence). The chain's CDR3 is CSARATGDEKLFF. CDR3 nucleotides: TGCAGTGCTAGGGCGACAGGGGACGAAAAACTGTTTTTT.

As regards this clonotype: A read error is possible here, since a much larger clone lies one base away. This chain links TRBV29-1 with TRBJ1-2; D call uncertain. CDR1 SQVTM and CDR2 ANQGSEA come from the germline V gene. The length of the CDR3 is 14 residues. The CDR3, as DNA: TGCAGTGCCACCCTCCCGAGGGCGAACTATGGCTACACCTTC. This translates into CSATLPRANYGYTF.

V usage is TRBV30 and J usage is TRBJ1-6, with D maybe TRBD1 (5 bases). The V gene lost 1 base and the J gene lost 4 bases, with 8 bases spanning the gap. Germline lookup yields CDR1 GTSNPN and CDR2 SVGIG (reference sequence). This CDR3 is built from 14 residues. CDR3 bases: TGTGCCTGGAGTGGGGGCACGTATAATTCACCCCTCCACTTT. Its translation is CAWSGGTYNSPLHF.

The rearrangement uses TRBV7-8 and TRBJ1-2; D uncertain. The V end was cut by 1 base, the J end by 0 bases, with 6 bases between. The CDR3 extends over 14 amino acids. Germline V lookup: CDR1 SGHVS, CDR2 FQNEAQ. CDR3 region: CASSLDFANYGYTF. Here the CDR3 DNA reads TGTGCCAGCAGCTTAGATTTTGCTAACTATGGCTACACCTTC.

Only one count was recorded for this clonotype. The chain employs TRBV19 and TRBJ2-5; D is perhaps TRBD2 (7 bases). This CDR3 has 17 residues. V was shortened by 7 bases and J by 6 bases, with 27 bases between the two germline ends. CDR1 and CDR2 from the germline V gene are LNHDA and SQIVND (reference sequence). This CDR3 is CASTSVGGPFSRQTQYF. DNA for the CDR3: TGTGCCAGTACCTCAGTCGGGGGGCCTTTCTCCCGGCAGACCCAGTACTTC.

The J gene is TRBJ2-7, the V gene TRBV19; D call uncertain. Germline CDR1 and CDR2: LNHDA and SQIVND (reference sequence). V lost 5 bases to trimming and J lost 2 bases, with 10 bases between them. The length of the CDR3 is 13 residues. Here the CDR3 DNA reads TGTGCCAGTAGTGTCGCAGATACCTACGAGCAGTACTTC. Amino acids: CASSVADTYEQYF.

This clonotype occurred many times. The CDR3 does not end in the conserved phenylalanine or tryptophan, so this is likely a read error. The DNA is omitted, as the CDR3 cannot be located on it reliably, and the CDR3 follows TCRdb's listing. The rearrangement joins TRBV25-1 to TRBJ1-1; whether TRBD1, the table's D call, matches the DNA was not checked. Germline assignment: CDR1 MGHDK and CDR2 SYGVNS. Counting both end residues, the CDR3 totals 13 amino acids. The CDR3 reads CASSENQLGALLV.

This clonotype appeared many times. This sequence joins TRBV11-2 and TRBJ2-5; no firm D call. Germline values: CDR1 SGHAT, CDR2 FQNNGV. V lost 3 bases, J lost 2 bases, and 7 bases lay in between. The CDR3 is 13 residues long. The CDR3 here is CASSFYSQETQYF. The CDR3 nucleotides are TGTGCCAGCAGCTTTTACTCACAAGAGACCCAGTACTTC.

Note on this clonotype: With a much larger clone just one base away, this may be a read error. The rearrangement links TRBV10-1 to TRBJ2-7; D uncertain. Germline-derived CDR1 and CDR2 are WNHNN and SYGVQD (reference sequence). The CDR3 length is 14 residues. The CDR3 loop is CASSPDLLAREQHF. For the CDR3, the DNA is TGCGCCAGCAGTCCCGACTTGTTGGCCCGCGAGCAGCACTTC.

The CDR3 protein is CSVEGSRGGRADTQYF. CDR3 nucleotides: TGCAGCGTTGAAGGAAGTAGAGGGGGTCGCGCAGATACGCAGTATTTT. This rearrangement joins TRBV29-1 to TRBJ2-3; tentatively, D is TRBD1 (6 bases). Germline V gene data show CDR1 as SQVTM and CDR2 as ANQGSEA. This CDR3 comprises 16 residues. Trimming pared 1 base from V and 4 bases from J, leaving 18 bases between.

The CDR3 is CASSAKRGNQPQHF. In nucleotides, the CDR3 is TGCGCCAGCAGTGCTAAAAGAGGGAATCAGCCCCAGCATTTT. The V and J genes are TRBV10-1 and TRBJ1-5, with D unclear. Trimming left V 4 bases short and J 4 bases short, with 11 bases between. Germline-derived CDR1 and CDR2 are WNHNN and SYGVQD (reference sequence). This CDR3 is built from 14 residues.

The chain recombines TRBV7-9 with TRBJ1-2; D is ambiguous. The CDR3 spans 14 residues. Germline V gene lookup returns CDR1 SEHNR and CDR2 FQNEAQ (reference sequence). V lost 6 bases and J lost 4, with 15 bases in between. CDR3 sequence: CASSEADRPYGYTF. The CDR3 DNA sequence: TGTGCCAGCAGTGAAGCAGATAGGCCCTATGGCTACACCTTC. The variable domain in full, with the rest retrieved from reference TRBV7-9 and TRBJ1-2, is DTGVSQNPRHKITKRGQNVTFRCDPISEHNRLYWYRQTLGQGPEFLTYFQNEAQLEKSRLLSDRFSAERPKGSFSTLEIQRTEQGDSAMYLCASSEADRPYGYTFGSGTRLTVV.

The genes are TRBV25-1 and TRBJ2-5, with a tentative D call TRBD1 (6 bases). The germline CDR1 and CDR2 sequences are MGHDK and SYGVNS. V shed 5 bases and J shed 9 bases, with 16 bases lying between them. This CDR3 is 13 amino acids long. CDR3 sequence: CASSLGGNQPQYF. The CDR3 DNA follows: TGTGCCAGCAGTTTAGGGGGAAATCAGCCCCAGTACTTC.